The present T cell receptor (beta chain) was sequenced within a study of long-term antiretroviral therapy in people with HIV (dated by TCRdb to between 2022 and 2023). About the study as a whole: Collection of the earliest samples took place about a decade ahead of the 2015 WHO recommendation for immediate ART, at a time when ART was typically delayed until CD4 counts fell. No cross-contamination during QIAcube processing turned up in test extractions that ran a monoclonal T-cell line alongside approximately 35 polyclonal samples. A retrospective serial study tested whether ART initiation and durable HIV suppression were associated with changes in peripheral blood TRB repertoire composition and diversity. About 35% of the 30 participants with HIV were female. A total of 192 cryopreserved PBMC samples were contributed to the cohort by 30 adults with confirmed HIV infection, with samples collected serially over a mean of approximately 6 years (range 1-12). What the research found in general, with its limitations: Starting ART was linked to a significant rise in TRB diversity, yet even with long-term ART the diversity remained significantly lower than in transplant donor controls. Unsorted PBMC were profiled instead of sorted CD4+ and CD8+ T cells because pre-ART samples had limited cell numbers. Inferences about post-ART repertoire changes are limited because no data were available on ART adherence, viral resistance or therapy changes. Compared with controls, HIV repertoires had narrower CDR3 length ranges, and the network structure pointed to an antigen-experienced repertoire that shifted only slightly toward naive after ART. Limited PBMC availability meant only the TCR beta chain was sequenced, without alpha chain pairing. At every time point, the repertoire was dominated by expanded TRB clones first identified before ART initiation, although this dominance fluctuated and, in many PLHIV, declined after ART. Samples dated from the mid-2000s to the late 2010s, and the ART regimens used may be less effective than current ones.

Sequencing of the TRB variable region was done with the immunoSEQ hsTCRB v3.0 assay at survey level resolution. The target sequencing depth for TRB was about 40,000-55,000 T-cell genomes per sample. Pooled TRB libraries were sequenced on an Illumina MiSeq with a v3 150-cycle kit. In the paper's pipeline: Repertoire analysis was run in R within a reproducible Nextflow workflow that covered QC, data transformation and analysis. LymphoSeq2, an R package for exploring AIRR-Seq data, was used to implement custom analyses. A few samples yielding fewer than 5000 total TRB sequences were excluded, leaving approximately 200 analyzed HIV repertoires. Of the approximately 190 retained HIV repertoires, about 60 were collected before and about 130 after ART initiation. Each repertoire was downsampled to 5000 TRB nucleotide sequences, and summary statistics were averaged across 100 downsampling iterations. The analysis kept only TRB sequences whose CDR3 regions were at least seven amino acids long. Diversity was measured with a Shannon entropy-derived clonality score and the Gini coefficient. In the repertoire networks, any two of the top 5000 CDR3 amino acid sequences were connected whenever the two sequences differed by an edit distance of one. Antigen specificity groups and MHC restriction were predicted for TRB CDR3 amino acid sequences with GLIPH2. Known CMV, EBV, HIV or tissue antigen associations were flagged by matching CDR3 amino acid sequences against VDJdb and McPAS-TCR. Pre-ART, post-ART and control groups were compared with Wilcoxon signed-rank tests and Holm-Bonferroni correction. This is the immuneACCESS table as TCRdb keeps it, with only in-frame sequences that have V and J called. A part of the clones is gone; compared with another copy, unresolved V genes explain less than half, and the rest is unexplained. V, J and clone size were drawn from that table, and D and trimming were deduced from the DNA. Within this sample are approximately 16,000 clones, with 70% to 90% of them counted one time only. The ten largest clones add up to about 14% of the sample.

To be included, a participant needed at least one PBMC sample from before ART initiation plus at least two post-ART samples. Every participant with HIV received treatment in the United States of America. Before DNA extraction, cryopreserved samples containing about 1-10 million PBMC were thawed and washed. At the time of the earliest PBMC sample, participants with HIV were aged between roughly 20 and 60 years. PBMC samples were contributed by each participant from 1-4 timepoints before ART initiation and 2-8 timepoints after ART initiation, with a median of 7 samples. For every participant, serial HIV viral load, CD4+ T-cell count, ART history and demographic data were obtained. A Qiagen kit on a QIAcube was used to extract genomic DNA from unsorted PBMC, with samples processed in batches of 12. Concerning this clone: Its antigen specificity is not known. No much larger clone is present one base from it, and per-base qualities are unavailable.

The TCR was taken from a woman in her 30s with HIV. Sequencing used unsorted PBMCs, obtained 2.2 to 2.3 years before starting antiretroviral therapy.

The bases are TGTGCCAGTAGTACACAACAGGGTAGCTATTACAATGAGCAGTTCTTC. Its product reads: CASSTQQGSYYNEQFF. Recombination linked TRBV19 to TRBJ2-1; the D gene is possibly TRBD1, with 6 bases matching. CDR1 and CDR2 were assigned from the germline V gene (reference sequence) as LNHDA and SQIVND. The CDR3, cysteine through phenylalanine, is 16 amino acids long. CDR3 DNA only is kept here, 48 bases in frame from base 1. Trimming takes 4 bases from V and 4 bases from J, and the germline ends sit 17 bases apart. Here the CDR3 is joined to the reference TRBV19 and TRBJ2-1 genes, and the full variable domain is: DGGITQSPKYLFRKEGQNVTLSCEQNLNHDAMYWYRQDPGQGLRLIYYSQIVNDFQKGDIAEGYSVSREKKESFPLTVTSAQKNPTAFYLCASSTQQGSYYNEQFFGPGTRLTVL.